This T cell receptor beta chain was sequenced in a study of cytomegalovirus exposure and HLA in healthy donors (dated by TCRdb to about 2017). Regarding the complete study: In an earlier analysis of some 550 of the donors, roughly 300 Gb of sequence data and some 120 million unique TCR beta sequences from about 190 million T cells were reported. Both class I and class II loci were covered by HLA typing, at four-digit resolution. To predict cytomegalovirus infection status, the study brought together high-throughput TCR immunosequencing, statistical association of individual TCRs with disease status, and machine learning. Among about 410 genotyped donors of the cohort, an average of roughly 230,000 unique TCR beta nucleotide sequences was sequenced per donor, of which 15% to 20% were non-productive. Besides the first cohort of 500 to 700 subjects, a separate validation cohort made up of 120 different subjects was used. To decide whether each TCR beta V gene segment behaved as functional or pseudogenic, an earlier analysis of some 600 of the donors relied on high-throughput TCR beta sequencing. Among the 398 genotyped donors, 75% to 90% belonged to the genetic ancestry cluster associated with self-reported Caucasian donors. Roughly 300 gigabases of sequencing data and approximately 92 million unique TCR sequences made up an early release that covered around 640 HLA-typed donors. A later analysis re-analyzed previously published TCR beta repertoires from roughly 630 donors and added high-resolution HLA genotyping to study TCR occurrence patterns. About 5 DR-DQ haplotypes were handled as single units for association and clustering, since linkage in the cohort was strong. Genome-wide SNP genotypes for about 55% of the roughly 670 donors were used in a later genetic analysis, which treated that subset as a discovery cohort. The later analysis used no new phenotypic data to find candidate immune exposures, relying instead on TCR beta sequences and their occurrence across donors. Donor age, sex, ethnicity and CMV serostatus were compiled alongside the repertoire data. The study aimed to test whether cataloging public T cell receptors could reveal signatures of past pathogen exposure. Every repertoire in the discovery cohort had been generated on one and the same sequencing platform. Typing coverage varied by locus: about 620-630 donors for A, B, C, DRB1 and DQB1; roughly 520 for DQA1; about 590 for DPA1; approximately 470 for DPB1. The study profiled the T cell repertoires of around 700 subjects by immunosequencing and related them to cytomegalovirus serostatus. Study-level results and caveats: Correlated functional status among segregating V segments might reflect linkage disequilibrium, but an unknown experimental factor could not be ruled out. In this cohort, only TCR beta chains were sequenced, and detectable features were limited by the absence of alpha or paired-chain data. At a false discovery rate of 0.05, a later analysis linked about 16,000 TCR beta sequences to specific HLA alleles. Three of the identified cytomegalovirus-associated TCR beta chains were confirmed in vitro to be specific for cytomegalovirus antigens. A further reported finding was that TCR beta sequences accurately predicted the HLA-A and HLA-B alleles for most subjects in the first cohort. Across donors, most TCR sequences were observed very rarely, whereas some public TCRs were present in many individuals. An association between a missense DCLRE1C variant and V-gene and J-gene trimming of TCR beta chains was found in a later genetic analysis and replicated in an independent cohort. When HLA alleles, especially DR and DQ, strongly co-occurred, attributing TCR associations to individual alleles was difficult. In both the original and validation cohorts, the classifier was reported to diagnose cytomegalovirus status with high specificity and sensitivity. According to the authors, the approach could potentially be generalized to other disease states and immunological phenotypes. Because the 87-base-pair reads could not distinguish some IMGT-functional V segments, including TRBV6-2 and TRBV6-3, those segments were excluded. Because counts were too low, fewer than 20 rarely observed V segments, including chromosome 9 orphons, were excluded from the earlier analysis of 500 to 700 of the donors. Compared with the roughly 600-donor mean, donors in an Asian-associated ancestry cluster had fewer N-insertions in productive TCRs, according to a later genetic analysis. Most CMV-associated TCR beta chains appeared to be HLA-restricted in a later analysis, and the HLA associations seemed to be driven largely by CMV exposure. A later analysis reported that several top co-occurrence clusters appeared linked to parvovirus B19, influenza, CMV and Epstein-Barr virus. A cluster of highly shared sequence variants was judged likely to represent a technical artifact of the sequencing pipeline. In the study, 150 to 200 TCR beta chains were listed as associated with cytomegalovirus. The only immune exposure information available for the cohort was CMV serostatus. Broadly in line with IMGT annotations, most TCR beta V segments showed up in productive rearrangements about 90% or about 30% of the time in an earlier analysis of approximately 640 of the donors. Because some donors lacked HLA typing at each locus, the association tests relied only on the typed subset. Sequencing depth was assumed to be roughly uniform across donors in the presence/absence analyses, though that assumption may not hold. A later analysis found that TCR association rates varied across HLA loci, with DRB1 alleles showing the most associated TCRs and HLA-C alleles the fewest. A later analysis found that HLA-associated TCR beta chains were more clonally expanded and had lower generation probabilities than equally common non-associated chains.

Libraries were prepared through the immunoSEQ multiplex PCR assay. A mixture of 60 forward primers for TCR Vbeta segments and 13 reverse primers for TCR Jbeta segments was used in the multiplex PCR. Amplification of the CDR3 region of rearranged TCR beta genes was performed with a multiplex PCR assay on genomic DNA. Amplified TCR beta libraries were sequenced as 87-base-pair reads on the Illumina HiSeq System. The original methods were these. A later analysis tallied 75 million to 85 million unique TCR beta chains across the 666 repertoires, and approximately 9.9 million of those chains were shared by two or more donors. A nearest-neighbor algorithm error-corrected the raw reads and collapsed the reads into unique sequences, merging closely related sequences to remove PCR and sequencing errors. To assign V, D and J gene segments, CDR3 sequences were aligned to IMGT reference sequences. For a sequence to be retained, at least a six-nucleotide match to both a V gene segment and a J gene segment was required. Rearrangements were classified as productive when the CDR3 lacked stop codons and remained in frame with V and J, and all other rearrangements were classified as non-productive. CDR3 was defined according to IMGT convention as the region running from the second conserved V-encoded cysteine to the conserved J-encoded phenylalanine. In an earlier analysis of roughly 580 of the donors, sequences lacking an unambiguous match to a single V gene segment were excluded. In an earlier analysis of 587 of the donors, V segments were called functional above 56.7% productive rearrangements and were called segregating when the between-donor standard deviation exceeded 5%. A statistical classification framework was built for diagnosing cytomegalovirus status from the catalog of TCR beta chain sequences. In a later analysis, V and J genes were assigned by comparing TCR nucleotide sequences against IMGT/GENE-DB human TR gene sequences. A later analysis assigned CDR3 sequences and most-parsimonious VDJ recombination scenarios with the TCRdist pipeline. In a later analysis, every TCR beta chain was defined by the combination of its CDR3 amino acid sequence and its V-gene family, and reads without a unique V-gene family were dropped. A later analysis removed 592 highly shared, low-generation-probability nucleotide sequences to deal with suspected cross-contamination and a sequencing artifact. In a later analysis, a clonal expansion index for each public chain was calculated from normalized within-repertoire ranks of inferred template counts. In a later analysis, generation probabilities were computed with a VDJ recombination model fitted to out-of-frame rearrangements, and the resulting probabilities were checked against IGoR. In a later analysis, TCR-TCR, TCR-HLA and TCR-CMV co-occurrence was scored with hypergeometric tests, and a repertoire-size bias correction was applied to TCR pairs. To estimate false discovery rates, a later analysis permuted the HLA or CMV assignments 20 times. In a later analysis, co-occurring TCRs were grouped with DBSCAN, and TCRdist sequence similarity was added when clustering was performed within HLA-allele-positive subsets. For co-occurrence clustering, repertoires with fewer than 30,000 or more than 120,000 public chains were excluded, along with a handful of repertoires with anomalous nucleotide sharing. What TCRdb holds here is the immuneACCESS table cut down to in-frame rearrangements. Part of the clones is not present; checked against another copy, under half of the missing clones reflect an unresolved V gene, and the others are unexplained. From that table come the V and J calls and clone size; the DNA was used to work out D and trimming. Recorded for this sample are approximately 150,000 clones; roughly three quarters of them occurred a single time. Less than 2% of the sample belongs to the ten largest clones.

V sheds 1 base and J sheds 0 bases, leaving 10 bases between their ends. The germline V gene supplies CDR1 MGHRA and CDR2 YSYEKL. Including cysteine and phenylalanine, the CDR3 has 15 amino acids. The entry retains the CDR3 DNA only, 45 bases that are in frame from base 1. A word on this clone: Its antigen specificity is not known. The input lacks base qualities; no much larger clone sits a single base away.

In total, approximately 690 healthy bone marrow donors made up the cohort. At the time of sampling, all cohort members were nominally healthy, though unrecorded immune exposures were likely present. The donor tested CMV seronegative and was one of the 352 seronegative cohort members. Each donor provided a peripheral blood sample, and peripheral blood mononuclear cells were used for TCR beta sequencing. Genomic DNA was extracted from the blood cell samples with the Qiagen DNeasy Blood Extraction Kit. This TCR was recovered from a woman aged 18-35 years in good health and CMV-seronegative. The sample consisted of PBMCs. The chain couples TRBV4-1 to TRBJ2-7, with no confident D gene call. The CDR3 sequence is CASSQGVADSYEQYF. In nucleotides, the sequence is TGCGCCAGCAGCCAAGGGGTCGCGGACTCCTACGAGCAGTACTTC.